This entry features one TCR beta chain sequence. As yet, its antigen is unknown. This specimen comes from a study of CD8 T cells in ankylosing spondylitis. Study-level findings and limits: Characteristic, it appeared, of ankylosing spondylitis blood was a TCR beta motif of eight highly homologous variants.

TCRdb used MiXCR to reprocess the 5' RACE reads, holding one entry per CDR3 protein. Here the sample spans around 890,000 distinct CDR3 sequences, roughly 12% being singletons. The CDR3 is 15 residues long. CDR1 is SGHVS and CDR2 is FQNEAQ in the germline V gene. Trimming removed 2 bases at V and 2 bases at J, with 12 bases between. The gene calls are TRBV7-8 and TRBJ1-1, with a possible D match to TRBD1 (6 bases). The sample was blood, either unsorted or a sorted T cell fraction (not recorded which). The origin of this receptor is a male donor with ankylosing spondylitis. This CDR3 reads CASSLQGLGNTEAFF. The CDR3, as DNA: TGTGCCAGCAGCTTACAGGGGTTGGGAAACACTGAAGCTTTCTTT.